The 27 T cell receptor beta chains reported below all come from one sample, sequenced in a study of cytotoxic CD8 clonotypes in ibrutinib-treated CLL. Assay: immunoSEQ multiplex PCR; the TCRdb copy retains only in-frame clones and omits some. Of 130,000 or so clones listed, 79% are singletons. Material: PBMCs, obtained after 12 months of ibrutinib treatment. Every receptor here comes from a human donor with chronic lymphocytic leukemia.

The genes are TRBV4-2 and TRBJ2-7; D is perhaps TRBD1 (6 bases). Germline CDR1 and CDR2: LGHNA and YNFKEQ. V gave up 0 bases and J gave up 0 bases, with 18 bases separating them. The CDR3 has 18 residues. DNA of the CDR3: TGTGCCAGCAGCCAAGATGGGGGCTACTCCTTCCTCTCCTACGAGCAGTACTTC. Translated: CASSQDGGYSFLSYEQYF.

V gene TRBV2 combines with J gene TRBJ2-1, with D unclear. The ends were cut back, 8 bases at V and 8 bases at J, with 16 bases in the middle. CDR3 length: 13 residues. Looked up from germline, CDR1 is SNHLY and CDR2 is FYNNEI. CDR3 in amino acids: CASFRFHVDEQFF. In DNA form, the CDR3 reads TGTGCCAGCTTTCGCTTTCATGTTGATGAGCAGTTCTTC.

V is TRBV5-4 and J is TRBJ2-2, with 11 nucleotides matching TRBD2. The CDR3 covers 14 residues. Germline V gives CDR1 SGHNT, CDR2 YYREEE (reference sequence). The V gene end was trimmed by 2 bases and the J gene end by 7 bases; junction bases not matched to a gene: 1. The CDR3 nucleotides are TGTGCCAGCAGCTTACTAGCGGGGGACGGGGAGCTGTTTTTT. It specifies CASSLLAGDGELFF.

This sequence joins TRBV5-6 and TRBJ2-7; tentatively, D is TRBD1 (6 bases). Between the trimmed V and J ends, which lost 0 bases and 0 bases, there was a span of 16 bases. There are 17 residues in the CDR3. Per the germline V gene, CDR1 is SGHDT and CDR2 is YYEEEE. The CDR3 is CASSLVYWDKSSYEQYF. CDR3 nucleotide sequence: TGTGCCAGCAGCTTGGTTTATTGGGACAAGAGCTCCTACGAGCAGTACTTC.

The rearrangement uses TRBV5-1 and TRBJ2-3; 11 nucleotides line up with TRBD2. Germline CDR1 is SGHRS and CDR2 is YFSETQ. The CDR3 runs to 15 residues. V lost 3 bases, J lost 4 bases, and 4 bases stayed unmatched. The CDR3 sequence: CASSSMTSGADTQYF. CDR3 coding DNA: TGCGCCAGCAGCTCAATGACTAGCGGGGCAGATACGCAGTATTTT.

This clone was recorded once. The J gene is TRBJ2-1, the V gene TRBV19; 8 bases fit TRBD2. CDR3 length: 16 residues. V was clipped by 2 bases and J by 2 bases; unmatched bases: 5. Germline CDR1 is LNHDA and CDR2 is SQIVND (reference sequence). CDR3 residues: CASSITSGRTYNEQFF. CDR3 in DNA: TGTGCCAGTAGTATAACCAGCGGGAGAACCTACAATGAGCAGTTCTTC.

The chain has TRBV5-1 and TRBJ2-7; D is perhaps TRBD1 (6 bases). V lost 2 bases and J 0 bases, leaving 12 bases between the germline ends. The CDR3 consists of 15 residues. The germline V gene has CDR1 SGHRS and CDR2 YFSETQ. The CDR3 loop reads CASSLQGPASYEQYF. The CDR3 DNA is TGCGCCAGCAGCTTACAGGGTCCTGCCTCCTACGAGCAGTACTTC.

The V gene is TRBV2, the J gene TRBJ1-2, with 9 bases aligning to TRBD1. J lost 5 bases, V lost 6 bases, and 7 bases had no gene match. This CDR3 spans 14 amino acids. Per the germline V gene, CDR1 is SNHLY and CDR2 is FYNNEI. CDR3 nucleotide sequence: TGTGCCAGCAGCAGGACAGGGGAGATTTATGGCTACACCTTC. This gives the protein CASSRTGEIYGYTF. Combining the CDR3 with reference TRBV2 and TRBJ1-2 gives the whole variable domain EPEVTQTPSHQVTQMGQEVILRCVPISNHLYFYWYRQILGQKVEFLVSFYNNEISEKSEIFDDQFSVERPDGSNFTLKIRSTKLEDSAMYFCASSRTGEIYGYTFGSGTRLTVV.

In its sample, this clone was seen a few times. The junction departs from germline at one end; a sequencing error may be responsible. This sequence joins TRBV14 and TRBJ2-1; TRBD2 aligns across 9 bases. Germline CDR1 is SGHDN and CDR2 is FVKESK. The CDR3 consists of 13 residues. This chain's CDR3 is CASSQDWTSARVF. In DNA form, the CDR3 reads TGTGCCAGCAGCCAAGATTGGACTAGCGCCCGGGTCTTC.

The chain couples TRBV5-5 to TRBJ2-7; D perhaps matches TRBD1 (5 bases). In germline, CDR1 is SGHKS, CDR2 YYEKEE (reference sequence). V was trimmed by 0 bases and J by 3 bases, leaving 10 bases between them. The CDR3 sequence is 14 residues long. CDR3 nucleotide sequence: TGTGCCAGCAGCTTGGCCAGGGTAGGCTACGAGCAGTACTTC. Protein product: CASSLARVGYEQYF.

This chain connects TRBV4-1 to TRBJ2-2, with D possibly TRBD2 on 6 matching bases. The CDR3 is made up of 17 amino acids. Germline-derived CDR1 and CDR2 are MGHRA and YSYEKL. The V and J ends lost 3 bases and 6 bases respectively, with 20 bases between them. The DNA of the CDR3 is TGCGCCAGCAGCCACAGCCGATCTGGGGGACTTGCCGGGGAGCTGTTTTTT. Its protein product is CASSHSRSGGLAGELFF.

The rearrangement joins TRBV7-2 to TRBJ2-2; TRBD1 matches at 8 bases. CDR1 and CDR2 from the germline V gene are SGHTA and FQGNSA. Losses at the gene ends were 5 bases for V and 6 bases for J; bases not matched to a gene: 11. The CDR3 totals 16 residues. CDR3 bases: TGTGCCAGCAGCCTAAATACAGGGGGGTCGGCCGGGGAGCTGTTTTTT. Encoded protein: CASSLNTGGSAGELFF.

The chain joins TRBV29-1 to TRBJ1-2; perhaps TRBD1 as D (6 bases). V lost 7 bases to trimming and J lost 4 bases, with 10 bases between them. Per germline, CDR1 SQVTM and CDR2 ANQGSEA. The CDR3 is 11 amino acids. As DNA, the CDR3 is TGCAGCGGGAGGGGGGGCTATGGCTACACCTTC. Residues: CSGRGGYGYTF.

There are a few counts of this clone. The chain links TRBV19 to TRBJ1-1; D is unclear. The CDR3 covers 13 residues. V gave up 0 bases and J gave up 10 bases, with 12 bases separating them. The V gene's germline CDR1 is LNHDA and CDR2 SQIVND (reference sequence). The CDR3 is CASSIDIPEGAFF. CDR3 nucleotide sequence: TGTGCCAGTAGTATAGATATCCCGGAGGGAGCTTTCTTT.

The CDR3 loop reads CASSLERGLANLAQYF. In nucleotides, the CDR3 is TGTGCCAGCAGCTTAGAGAGGGGACTAGCAAACTTGGCCCAGTACTTC. The chain recombines TRBV5-6 with TRBJ2-5; 9 positions agree with TRBD2. The germline CDR1 and CDR2 sequences are SGHDT and YYEEEE. Trimming cost V 2 bases and J 9 bases; bases outside gene matches: 14. This CDR3 is 16 amino acids long.

This chain connects TRBV25-1 to TRBJ1-4; D might be TRBD1 (6 bases). Looked up from germline, CDR1 is MGHDK and CDR2 is SYGVNS. The V end was cut by 2 bases, the J end by 7 bases, with 14 bases between. The CDR3 covers 15 residues. In DNA form, the CDR3 reads TGTGCCAGCAGTGAAATCGGCAGGGGTGGTGAAAAACTGTTTTTT. Translated, it gives CASSEIGRGGEKLFF.

The chain links TRBV29-1 to TRBJ2-1; no reliable D call. Germline V gene data show CDR1 as SQVTM and CDR2 as ANQGSEA. V was pared by 0 bases and J by 15 bases, with 15 bases between. The CDR3 sequence is 12 residues long. The CDR3 region has the DNA TGCAGCGTTGAAGAGTGGGCGGCTCAGTGGTTCTTC. Translation: CSVEEWAAQWFF.

The chain has TRBV2 and TRBJ2-7; the D gene is possibly TRBD2 (6 bases). The V and J ends lost 3 bases and 3 bases respectively, with 15 bases between them. The CDR3 extends over 15 amino acids. In germline, CDR1 is SNHLY, CDR2 FYNNEI. This CDR3 is CASSDSSRGVYEQYF. CDR3 nucleotides: TGTGCCAGCAGTGACAGCTCCCGCGGGGTCTACGAGCAGTACTTC.

The chain combines TRBV4-2 with TRBJ2-5; TRBD1 aligns across 10 bases. Germline lookup yields CDR1 LGHNA and CDR2 YNFKEQ. This CDR3 is built from 17 residues. The ends lost 3 bases at V and 4 bases at J; junction bases unmatched: 11. The CDR3 spells CASSHSPGQGRGETQYF. CDR3 DNA sequence: TGTGCCAGCAGCCACAGCCCGGGACAGGGGAGGGGAGAGACCCAGTACTTC.

The rearrangement uses TRBV6-5 and TRBJ2-5; D may correspond to TRBD1 or TRBD2 (5 bases each). Germline V CDR1 and CDR2: MNHEY, SVGAGI. The CDR3 spans 15 residues. Trimming removed 5 bases from V and 0 bases from J, with 13 bases in between. For the CDR3, the DNA is TGTGCCAGCAGTGCTCGGGGCAGCTACCAAGAGACCCAGTACTTC. This translates into CASSARGSYQETQYF.

The V gene is TRBV5-1, the J gene TRBJ2-5, with TRBD2 matching 13 bases. This CDR3 contains 19 residues. The germline V gene has CDR1 SGHRS and CDR2 YFSETQ. After removal of 0 bases from V and 1 base from J, the junction contained 9 bases not matched to a gene. The CDR3 protein is CASSLDGLAGESGQETQYF. The CDR3 DNA reads as TGCGCCAGCAGCTTGGACGGACTAGCGGGAGAATCTGGCCAAGAGACCCAGTACTTC.

This chain connects TRBV19 to TRBJ2-7, with D possibly TRBD2 on 5 matching bases. The CDR3 totals 13 residues. Trimming took 4 bases from V and 3 from J, leaving 10 bases between them. The germline CDR1 and CDR2 sequences are LNHDA and SQIVND (reference sequence). The CDR3 loop reads CASSNPGDYEQYF. CDR3 bases: TGTGCCAGTAGTAATCCCGGGGACTACGAGCAGTACTTC.

This chain uses TRBV14 with TRBJ2-5; D is uncertain. Trimming shortened V by 4 bases and J by 7 bases, and 13 bases separated the two germline ends. This CDR3 is 13 amino acids long. CDR1 SGHDN and CDR2 FVKESK come from the germline V gene. CDR3 protein: CASSPSATTTQYF. CDR3 sequence (DNA): TGTGCCAGCAGCCCCTCCGCAACAACGACCCAGTACTTC. The whole variable domain, filled in from reference TRBV14 and TRBJ2-5, reads EAGVTQFPSHSVIEKGQTVTLRCDPISGHDNLYWYRRVMGKEIKFLLHFVKESKQDESGMPNNRFLAERTGGTYSTLKVQPAELEDSGVYFCASSPSATTTQYFGPGTRLLVL.

The chain is built from TRBV4-1 and TRBJ2-2; D ambiguous. This CDR3 comprises 16 residues. V lost 1 base to trimming and J lost 0 bases, with 9 bases between them. Germline values: CDR1 MGHRA, CDR2 YSYEKL. CDR3 nucleotides: TGCGCCAGCAGCCAAGTGCCCATGACGAACACCGGGGAGCTGTTTTTT. It is translated as CASSQVPMTNTGELFF.

The chain employs TRBV7-2 and TRBJ1-5, with a possible D match to TRBD1 (6 bases). Germline V CDR1 and CDR2: SGHTA, FQGNSA. V lost 1 base and J lost 1, with 11 bases in between. This CDR3 contains 16 residues. The CDR3 loop is CASSLDDRRSNQPQHF. CDR3 nucleotides: TGTGCCAGCAGCTTAGATGACAGGAGAAGCAATCAGCCCCAGCATTTT.

The chain uses TRBV4-2 and TRBJ2-1; the match to TRBD2 covers 9 bases. CDR1 is LGHNA, CDR2 YNFKEQ, per germline. V lost 2 bases, J lost 3 bases, and 17 bases stayed unmatched. CDR3 length: 20 residues. CDR3 region: CASSQKPPVSGGDLYNEQFF. The CDR3 DNA reads TGTGCCAGCAGCCAAAAACCTCCCGTTAGCGGGGGTGACCTCTACAATGAGCAGTTCTTC.

This clone came up a few times. V gene TRBV10-3 combines with J gene TRBJ2-7; no clear D gene. The V end lost 5 bases, the J end lost 0 bases, and 11 bases lay between the germline ends. CDR3 length: 14 residues. Germline assignment: CDR1 ENHRY and CDR2 SYGVKD. CDR3 residues: CAISQGRGSYEQYF. The CDR3 bases are TGTGCCATCAGTCAAGGACGAGGCTCCTACGAGCAGTACTTC.